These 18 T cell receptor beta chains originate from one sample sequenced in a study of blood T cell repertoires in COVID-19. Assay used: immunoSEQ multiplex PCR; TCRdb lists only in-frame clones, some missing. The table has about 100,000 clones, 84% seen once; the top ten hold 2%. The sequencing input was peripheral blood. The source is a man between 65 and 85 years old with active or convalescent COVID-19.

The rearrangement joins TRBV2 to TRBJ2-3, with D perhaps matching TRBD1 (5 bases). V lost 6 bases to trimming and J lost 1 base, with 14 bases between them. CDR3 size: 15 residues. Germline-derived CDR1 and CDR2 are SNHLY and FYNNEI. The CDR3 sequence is CASSHAAQGTDTQYF. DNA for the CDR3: TGTGCCAGCAGCCACGCTGCACAGGGCACAGATACGCAGTATTTT.

The CDR3 bases are TGTGCCAGCAGCTTAGGTAGTAGCGGGGTGGGCACAGATACGCAGTATTTT. As protein: CASSLGSSGVGTDTQYF. The rearrangement joins TRBV11-2 to TRBJ2-3; 8 nucleotides agree with TRBD2. The ends lost 1 base at V and 1 base at J; junction bases unmatched: 7. There are 17 residues in the CDR3. Germline CDR1 is SGHAT and CDR2 is FQNNGV.

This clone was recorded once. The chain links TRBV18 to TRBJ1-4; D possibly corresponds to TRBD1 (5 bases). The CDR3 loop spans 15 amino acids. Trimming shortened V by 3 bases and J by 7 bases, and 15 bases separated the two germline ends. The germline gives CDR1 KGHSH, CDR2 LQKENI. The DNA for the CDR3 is TGTGCCAGCTCACCGGAACAGGCAAAAGGTGAAAAACTGTTTTTT. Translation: CASSPEQAKGEKLFF.

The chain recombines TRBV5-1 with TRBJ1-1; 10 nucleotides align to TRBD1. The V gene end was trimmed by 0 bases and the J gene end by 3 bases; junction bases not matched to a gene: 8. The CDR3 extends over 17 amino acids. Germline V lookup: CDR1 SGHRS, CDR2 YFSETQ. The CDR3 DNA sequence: TGCGCCAGCAGCTTGGCCCCCCTAGGACAGGGGGACACTGAAGCTTTCTTT. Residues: CASSLAPLGQGDTEAFF.

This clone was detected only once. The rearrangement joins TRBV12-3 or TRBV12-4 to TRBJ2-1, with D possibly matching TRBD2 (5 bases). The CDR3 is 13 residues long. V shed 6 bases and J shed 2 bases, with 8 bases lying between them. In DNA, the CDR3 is TGTGCCAGCAGGACCGGGACCTACAATGAGCAGTTCTTC. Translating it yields CASRTGTYNEQFF.

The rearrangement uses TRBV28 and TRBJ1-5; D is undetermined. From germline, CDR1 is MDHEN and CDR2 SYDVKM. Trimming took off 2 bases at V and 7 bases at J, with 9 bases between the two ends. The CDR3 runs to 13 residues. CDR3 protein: CASSLEGSQPQHF. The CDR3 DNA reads TGTGCCAGCAGTTTAGAGGGAAGCCAGCCCCAGCATTTT.

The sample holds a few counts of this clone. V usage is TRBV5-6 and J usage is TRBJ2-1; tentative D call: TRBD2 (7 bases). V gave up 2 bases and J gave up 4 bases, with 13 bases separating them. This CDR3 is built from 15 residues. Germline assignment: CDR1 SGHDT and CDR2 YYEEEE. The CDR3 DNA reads TGTGCCAGCAGCTTAAGGGGGGGCAGTTACAATGAGCAGTTCTTC. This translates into CASSLRGGSYNEQFF.

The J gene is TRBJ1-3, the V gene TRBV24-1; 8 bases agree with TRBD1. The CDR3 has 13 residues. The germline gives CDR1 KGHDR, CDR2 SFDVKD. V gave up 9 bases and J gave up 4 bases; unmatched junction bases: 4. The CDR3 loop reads CATATGAGNTIYF. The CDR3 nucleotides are TGTGCCACCGCGACAGGGGCGGGAAACACCATATATTTT.

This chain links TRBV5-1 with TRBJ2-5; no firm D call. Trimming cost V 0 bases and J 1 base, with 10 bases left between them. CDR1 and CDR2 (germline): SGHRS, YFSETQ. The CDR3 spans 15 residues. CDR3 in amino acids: CASSLVSRGQETQYF. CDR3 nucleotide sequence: TGCGCCAGCAGCTTGGTGAGTCGCGGCCAAGAGACCCAGTACTTC.

The CDR3: CASSGLAGAGELFF. As DNA, the CDR3 is TGTGCCAGCAGCGGACTAGCGGGGGCCGGGGAGCTGTTTTTT. V is TRBV2 and J is TRBJ2-2; 13 bases match TRBD2. Trimming at V came to 6 bases and at J to 6 bases, leaving 1 base not matched to a gene. This CDR3 is built from 14 residues. Germline CDR1 SNHLY, CDR2 FYNNEI.

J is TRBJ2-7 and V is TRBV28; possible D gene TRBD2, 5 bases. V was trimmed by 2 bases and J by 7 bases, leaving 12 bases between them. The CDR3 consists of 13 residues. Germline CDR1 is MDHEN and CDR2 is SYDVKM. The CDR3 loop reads CASSLKTPGEQYF. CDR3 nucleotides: TGTGCCAGCAGTTTAAAGACACCGGGGGAGCAGTACTTC.

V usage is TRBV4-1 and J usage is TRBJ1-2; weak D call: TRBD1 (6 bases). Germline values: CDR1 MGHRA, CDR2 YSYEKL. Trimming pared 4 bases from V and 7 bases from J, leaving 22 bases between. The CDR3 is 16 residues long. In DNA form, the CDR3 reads TGCGCCAGCAGCCCCTCCACGACAGGTTTCGGGGTTGGCTACACCTTC. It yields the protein CASSPSTTGFGVGYTF.

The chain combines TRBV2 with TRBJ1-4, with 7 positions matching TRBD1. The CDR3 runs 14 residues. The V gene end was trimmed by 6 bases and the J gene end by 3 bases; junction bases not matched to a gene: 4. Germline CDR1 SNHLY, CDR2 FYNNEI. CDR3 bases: TGTGCCAGCAGGGGCGGGACAGCTAATGAAAAACTGTTTTTT. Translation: CASRGGTANEKLFF.

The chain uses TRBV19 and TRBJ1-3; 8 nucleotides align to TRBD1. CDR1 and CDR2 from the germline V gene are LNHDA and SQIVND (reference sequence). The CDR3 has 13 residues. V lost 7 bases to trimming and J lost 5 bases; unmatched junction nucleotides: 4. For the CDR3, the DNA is TGTGCCAGTATGGGGACAGGCAGAAACACCATATATTTT. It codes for CASMGTGRNTIYF.

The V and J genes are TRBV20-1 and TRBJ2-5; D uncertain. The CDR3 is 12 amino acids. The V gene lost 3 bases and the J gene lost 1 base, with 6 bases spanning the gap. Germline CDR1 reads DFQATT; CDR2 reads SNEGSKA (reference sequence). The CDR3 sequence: CSASSRQETQYF. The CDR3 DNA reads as TGCAGTGCTAGTTCCCGCCAAGAGACCCAGTACTTC.

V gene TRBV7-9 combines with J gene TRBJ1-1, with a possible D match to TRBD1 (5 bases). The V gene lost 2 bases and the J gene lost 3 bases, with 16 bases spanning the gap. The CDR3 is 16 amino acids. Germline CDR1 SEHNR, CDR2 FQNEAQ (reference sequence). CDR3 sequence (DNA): TGTGCCAGCAGCTTAACAGGCGGTGGGGGGTACACTGAAGCTTTCTTT. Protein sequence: CASSLTGGGGYTEAFF.

The CDR3 nucleotides are TGTGCCAGCAGTTTAGACACAACTGAAAAACTGTTTTTT. This translates into CASSLDTTEKLFF. This sequence joins TRBV12-3 or TRBV12-4 and TRBJ1-4; D is undetermined. The CDR3 extends over 13 amino acids. Trimming shortened V by 1 base and J by 7 bases, and 7 bases separated the two germline ends.

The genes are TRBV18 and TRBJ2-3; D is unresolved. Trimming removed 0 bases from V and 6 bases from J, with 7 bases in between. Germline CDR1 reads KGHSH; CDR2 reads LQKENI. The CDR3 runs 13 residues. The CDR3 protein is CASSPPGLDTQYF. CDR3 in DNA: TGTGCCAGCTCACCACCGGGCCTGGATACGCAGTATTTT.